Each of the 10 T cell receptor beta chains below was sequenced from the same sample in a study of identical twins (dated by TCRdb to 2016 to 2017). Libraries came from 5' RACE. The run used an Illumina HiSeq 2000. Using fastp at Q25 and MiXCR, TCRdb reprocessed the public reads and kept productive beta chains. Entries are consolidated by CDR3 protein sequence, retaining the most common genes and DNA. The sample has roughly 630,000 distinct CDR3 sequences on record, roughly 7.1% of them singletons. 1.6% of the sample lies in the top ten. The sample was also reused in another study, on yellow fever vaccine responses in identical twins.

Sequenced material: PBMCs. Every receptor here comes from a woman younger than 35 in good health.

This sequence joins TRBV4-1 and TRBJ2-7; the D gene is possibly TRBD1 (6 bases). The CDR3 runs to 14 residues. Germline-derived CDR1 and CDR2 are MGHRA and YSYEKL. Trimming shortened V by 1 base and J by 8 bases, and 15 bases separated the two germline ends. The chain's CDR3 is CASSQGDQTGKQYF. CDR3 nucleotide sequence: TGCGCCAGCAGCCAAGGTGACCAGACAGGAAAGCAGTACTTC.

The table lists this clonotype with a few counts. The chain links TRBV15 to TRBJ2-6, with 10 bases that match TRBD1. Germline V gene data show CDR1 as LNHNV and CDR2 as YYDKDF (reference sequence). J was trimmed by 2 bases and V by 2 bases; bases with no gene match: 9. This CDR3 region has 19 residues. The CDR3 is CATSRSRDRGLTGANVLTF. The DNA for the CDR3 is TGTGCCACCAGCAGAAGCCGGGACAGGGGACTTACTGGGGCCAACGTCCTGACTTTC.

V gene TRBV11-1 combines with J gene TRBJ2-3; D remains ambiguous. Per germline, CDR1 SGHAT and CDR2 FQDESV (reference sequence). V was cut by 5 bases and J by 0 bases, with 15 bases left in between. The CDR3 covers 16 residues. In nucleotides, the CDR3 is TGTGCCAGCAGCCCCCGGCCAGGTCTAAGCACAGATACGCAGTATTTT. It specifies CASSPRPGLSTDTQYF.

The chain carries TRBV5-6 and TRBJ2-5, with 7 bases fitting TRBD1. Germline-derived CDR1 and CDR2 are SGHDT and YYEEEE. The J segment lost 4 bases and the V segment lost 4 bases, leaving 10 bases of the junction unmatched. This CDR3 region has 15 residues. The CDR3 sequence is CASSPRTGTAETQYF. In nucleotides, the CDR3 is TGTGCCAGCAGCCCTCGAACCGGGACAGCAGAGACCCAGTACTTC.

The chain uses TRBV29-1 and TRBJ1-5; D uncertain. V was cut by 4 bases and J by 3 bases, with 7 bases left in between. CDR3 size: 12 residues. The germline gives CDR1 SQVTM, CDR2 ANQGSEA. The DNA for the CDR3 is TGCAGCGTTGCAGGTACCAATCAGCCCCAGCATTTT. Translating it yields CSVAGTNQPQHF.

The J gene is TRBJ2-5, the V gene TRBV29-1, with 9 bases aligning to TRBD2. Germline CDR1 and CDR2: SQVTM and ANQGSEA. CDR3 length equals 15 residues. J lost 3 bases, V lost 4 bases, and 9 bases had no gene match. The CDR3 bases are TGCAGCGTTGCCACGACTAGCGGCGGGGAAGAGACCCAGTACTTC. Its protein product is CSVATTSGGEETQYF.

This clonotype was recorded a few times. This chain joins TRBV7-2 and TRBJ2-7; 8 positions agree with TRBD2. The V and J ends lost 2 bases and 4 bases, in that order; junction bases with no gene match: 4. The CDR3 length is 14 residues. Germline CDR1 reads SGHTA; CDR2 reads FQGNSA. CDR3 in DNA: TGTGCCAGCAGCTTAAGCCCTAGCGGGTACGAGCAGTACGTC. Its protein is CASSLSPSGYEQYV.

The chain recombines TRBV5-1 with TRBJ2-1; the D call may be TRBD1 or TRBD2 (5 bases each). Trimming pared 2 bases from V and 0 bases from J, leaving 9 bases between. Germline V gene lookup returns CDR1 SGHRS and CDR2 YFSETQ. This CDR3 has 15 residues. CDR3 sequence: CASSLPRGSYNEQFF. The CDR3 bases are TGCGCCAGCAGCTTACCGAGGGGCTCCTACAATGAGCAGTTCTTC. The full variable domain, rest sourced from reference TRBV5-1 and TRBJ2-1, is KAGVTQTPRYLIKTRGQQVTLSCSPISGHRSVSWYQQTPGQGLQFLFEYFSETQRNKGNFPGRFSGRQFSNSRSEMNVSTLELGDSALYLCASSLPRGSYNEQFFGPGTRLTVL.

This clonotype was observed at least ten times. The CDR3 region has the DNA TGTGCCAGCAGTCAGAACCACCTCCTAACCTACGAGCAGTACTTC. As protein: CASSQNHLLTYEQYF. The chain uses TRBV7-8 and TRBJ2-7; D is unresolved. The germline V gene encodes CDR1 SGHVS and CDR2 FQNEAQ. This CDR3 comprises 15 residues. V lost 6 bases and J lost 2, with 17 bases in between. Drawing the rest from reference TRBV7-8 and TRBJ2-7, the complete variable domain is GAGVSQSPRYKVAKRGQDVALRCDPISGHVSLFWYQQALGQGPEFLTYFQNEAQLDKSGLPSDRFFAERPEGSVSTLKIQRTQQEDSAVYLCASSQNHLLTYEQYFGPGTRLTVT.

This clonotype was counted between two and nine times. The chain carries TRBV6-6 and TRBJ1-6, with no clear D. Germline V lookup: CDR1 MNHNY, CDR2 SVGAGI (reference sequence). The CDR3 loop spans 13 amino acids. V lost 7 bases and J lost 9, with 13 bases in between. CDR3 amino acids: CASKARESSPLHF. CDR3 DNA: TGTGCCAGCAAAGCGAGGGAGAGTTCACCCCTCCACTTT.